The clone carrying this T cell receptor beta chain has ten or more counts. Its specificity is not known. The data were taken from a study of regulatory T cells in long-lasting Graves disease. Broader study findings: Persistent patients shared more public clonotypes (about 2,700) than newly diagnosed patients (about 1,000). A reduction in accuracy may have resulted from the small sample size.

Time point denoted: newly diagnosed GD, antithyroid drugs for less than 3 months. Preparation of the TCR library used RNA extracted from PBMCs. Construction of TCR beta libraries relied on iRepertoire HTBI primers and on Arm-PCR targeting CDR3 regions. In the study's own analysis: Samples collectively showed fewer than 80 TRBV and roughly 15 TRBJ segments. TCRdb reprocessed the multiplex PCR reads via MiXCR and lists one record per CDR3 protein. TCRdb, not the original authors, processed these V and J calls. Here the sample spans about 530,000 distinct CDR3 sequences, 16% being singletons. These data were likewise used in another study, on T cells in Graves' hyperthyroidism and ophthalmopathy.

Source: peripheral blood mononuclear cells (PBMCs), taken at new diagnosis, from a patient treated with antithyroid drugs. The TCR was taken from a woman aged 35-65 years with Graves disease.

CDR3 bases: TGTGCCAGCAACGGGAGGCAGAATCAGCCCCAGCATTTT. It is translated as CASNGRQNQPQHF. The rearrangement joins TRBV12-3 or TRBV12-4 to TRBJ1-5; D uncertain. Trimming cost V 7 bases and J 4 bases, with 11 bases left between them. The CDR3 has 13 amino acids.